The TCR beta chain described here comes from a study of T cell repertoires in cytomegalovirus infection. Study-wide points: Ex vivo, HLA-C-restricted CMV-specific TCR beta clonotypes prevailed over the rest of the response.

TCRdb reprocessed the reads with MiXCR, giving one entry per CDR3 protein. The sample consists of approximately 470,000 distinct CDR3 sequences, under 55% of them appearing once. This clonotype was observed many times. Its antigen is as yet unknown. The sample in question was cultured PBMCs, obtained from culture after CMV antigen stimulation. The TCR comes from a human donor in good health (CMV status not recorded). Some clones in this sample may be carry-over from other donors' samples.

This CDR3 reads CASSPRRDTEAFF. The DNA of the CDR3 is TGTGCCAGCAGTCCCCGCAGGGACACTGAAGCTTTCTTT. The V and J genes are TRBV12-3 or TRBV12-4 and TRBJ1-1; the D gene is possibly TRBD1 (5 bases). Trimming shortened V by 5 bases and J by 3 bases, and 10 bases separated the two germline ends. The CDR3 is made up of 13 amino acids.